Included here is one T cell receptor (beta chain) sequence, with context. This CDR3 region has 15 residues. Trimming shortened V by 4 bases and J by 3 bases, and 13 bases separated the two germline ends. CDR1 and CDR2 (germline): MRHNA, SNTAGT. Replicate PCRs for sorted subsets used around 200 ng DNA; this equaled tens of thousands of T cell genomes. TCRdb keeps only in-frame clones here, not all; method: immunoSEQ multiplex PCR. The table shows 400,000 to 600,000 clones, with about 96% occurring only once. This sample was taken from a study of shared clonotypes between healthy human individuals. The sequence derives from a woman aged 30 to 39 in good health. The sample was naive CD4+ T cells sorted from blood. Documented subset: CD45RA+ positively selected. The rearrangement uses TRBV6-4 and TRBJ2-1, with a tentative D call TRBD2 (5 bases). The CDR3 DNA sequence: TGTGCCAGCAGTGTGAGTCTAGCCAGCTACAATGAGCAGTTCTTC. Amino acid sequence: CASSVSLASYNEQFF.